Listed here are 26 T cell receptor beta chains from one sample, sequenced in a study of breast tumors, draining lymph nodes, adjacent tissues. Axillary draining lymph nodes of breast cancer patients supplied the node samples. Each CDR3 protein is one row after TCRdb ran MiXCR on the multiplex PCR reads. The sample lists about 230,000 distinct CDR3 sequences; 32% were seen once. What was sequenced was axillary lymph node tissue. All receptors derive from a female donor with breast cancer. Some clones in this sample may be carry-over from other donors' samples.

Points on this clonotype: Being one base from a much bigger clone, this may be a read error. The rearrangement uses TRBV27 and TRBJ2-3; D assignment may be TRBD1 or TRBD2 (5 bases each). This CDR3 is built from 13 residues. Germline CDR1 is MNHEY and CDR2 is SMNVEV (reference sequence). The CDR3 sequence: CASSFRRGDTRYF. The CDR3 region has the DNA TGTGCCAGCAGTTTCAGAAGGGGAGATACGCGGTATTTT.

The sample holds a few counts of this clonotype. The rearrangement joins TRBV6-5 to TRBJ1-2; 9 positions match TRBD1. Germline trimming cut 5 bases from V and 5 bases from J; bases unmatched to any gene: 6. The CDR3 is 14 residues long. Germline CDR1 MNHEY, CDR2 SVGAGI. This chain's CDR3 is CASSKPGQGYGYTF. The CDR3 nucleotides are TGTGCCAGCAGTAAACCGGGACAGGGATATGGCTACACCTTC.

This clonotype was recorded at least ten times. This chain joins TRBV20-1 and TRBJ2-7, with 8 bases that match TRBD2. Per the germline V gene, CDR1 is DFQATT and CDR2 is SNEGSKA (reference sequence). The CDR3 has 15 amino acids. The V segment lost 3 bases and the J segment 5 bases; nucleotides outside the gene matches: 12. CDR3 nucleotide sequence: TGCAGTGCTAGTGCGGTGCCAGCGGGAGTGAACGAGCAGTACTTC. Translating gives CSASAVPAGVNEQYF.

Ten or more counts support this clonotype. The germline gene is not matched at one end of the junction; a read error may be the cause. The chain links TRBV9 to TRBJ2-5; D assignment may be TRBD1 or TRBD2 (5 bases each). The CDR3 is made up of 14 amino acids. Looked up from germline, CDR1 is SGDLS and CDR2 is YYNGEE. CDR3 protein: CASTRDGREETQSF. CDR3 DNA: TGTGCCAGCACTCGGGACGGTCGAGAAGAGACCCAGTCCTTC.

This clonotype was detected ten times or more. The V gene is TRBV6-6, the J gene TRBJ1-2, with D perhaps matching TRBD1 (6 bases). There are 14 residues in the CDR3. CDR1 is MNHNY, CDR2 SVGAGI, per germline (reference sequence). Trimming left V 7 bases short and J 2 bases short, with 14 bases between. In nucleotides, the CDR3 is TGTGCCAGCACCCGCGGGACACAGAACTATGGCTACACCTTC. Its protein product is CASTRGTQNYGYTF.

The sample holds a few counts of this clonotype. V usage is TRBV20-1 and J usage is TRBJ1-1; 7 nucleotides align to TRBD1. Germline V lookup: CDR1 DFQATT, CDR2 SNEGSKA (reference sequence). The V segment lost 2 bases and the J segment 13 bases; nucleotides outside the gene matches: 10. This CDR3 contains 12 residues. The CDR3 loop reads CSARSTRGGGFF. CDR3 nucleotides: TGCAGTGCTAGAAGTACGCGAGGGGGCGGTTTCTTT.

Note on this clonotype: Since no conserved phenylalanine or tryptophan closes the CDR3, a read error is the likely cause. This chain joins TRBV15 and TRBJ2-1; 8 bases are shared with TRBD2. The germline V gene has CDR1 LNHNV and CDR2 YYDKDF (reference sequence). The CDR3 is made up of 18 amino acids. With V trimmed by 0 bases and J by 12 bases, 19 bases remained unmatched. CDR3 nucleotide sequence: TGTGCCACCAGCAGAGATACCCTAGCGGGTTCTAGCACAGATACGCAGTTCTTG. This sequence encodes CATSRDTLAGSSTDTQFL.

In its sample, this clonotype was seen many times. The J gene is TRBJ2-5, the V gene TRBV12-3 or TRBV12-4; D might be TRBD2 (5 bases). This CDR3 has 15 residues. Trimming took off 0 bases at V and 6 bases at J, with 14 bases between the two ends. This CDR3 is CASSLAGTGSQTQYF. The CDR3, as DNA: TGTGCCAGCAGTTTAGCGGGTACGGGGTCCCAGACCCAGTACTTC.

There are many counts of this clonotype. CDR3 in DNA: TGTGCCAGCAGCTTAGCGGGGGGGGCTGAAGCTTTCTTT. It translates to CASSLAGGAEAFF. This chain connects TRBV7-9 to TRBJ1-1; D perhaps matches TRBD1 (5 bases). From germline, CDR1 is SEHNR and CDR2 FQNEAQ (reference sequence). The germline V and J ends were trimmed by 0 bases and 6 bases, with 8 bases remaining between them. The CDR3 runs 13 residues.

This clonotype was observed at least ten times. The gene calls are TRBV6-1 and TRBJ1-5; a possible D gene is TRBD1 (5 bases). The CDR3 contains 13 residues. Germline loops: CDR1 MNHNS, CDR2 SASEGT. Trimming left V 3 bases short and J 5 bases short, with 8 bases between. CDR3 DNA sequence: TGTGCCAGCAGTGACGCGGGGGATCAGCCCCAGCATTTT. It is translated as CASSDAGDQPQHF.

This clonotype was observed at least ten times. The chain uses TRBV20-1 and TRBJ2-1; unclear D gene. The germline V gene has CDR1 DFQATT and CDR2 SNEGSKA (reference sequence). CDR3 length: 13 residues. V gave up 5 bases and J gave up 9 bases, with 17 bases separating them. The CDR3: CSAPADGRGEQFF. In DNA, the CDR3 is TGCAGTGCTCCGGCTGACGGACGCGGTGAGCAGTTCTTC.

This clonotype was seen once. V gene TRBV6-2 or TRBV6-3 combines with J gene TRBJ2-5; no reliable D call. The CDR3 has 14 amino acids. Germline V lookup: CDR1 MNHEY, CDR2 SVGEGT. V lost 5 bases and J 5 bases, leaving 15 bases between the germline ends. The CDR3 spells CASSHPRLLETQYF. The CDR3, as DNA: TGTGCCAGCAGTCACCCCAGGTTATTGGAGACCCAGTACTTC.

This clonotype turned up a few times. With a much larger clone just one base away, this may be a read error. This chain joins TRBV20-1 and TRBJ2-6, with a weak D call TRBD1 (5 bases). Germline assignment: CDR1 DFQATT and CDR2 SNEGSKA (reference sequence). CDR3 size: 14 residues. CDR3 sequence: CSARRLAGANVLAF. The CDR3 nucleotides are TGCAGTGCTAGGAGACTCGCTGGGGCCAACGTCCTGGCTTTC.

As to this clonotype: A much larger clone differs from this one at a single base, so this may be a read error. The final CDR3 position lacks the conserved phenylalanine or tryptophan, pointing to a likely read error. The DNA of the CDR3 is TGTGCCAGTAGCCACCGACTAGATTGGTACCAAGGGACCCAGTACTCC. It translates to CASSHRLDWYQGTQYS. V gene TRBV19 combines with J gene TRBJ2-5; D possibly corresponds to TRBD2 (6 bases). CDR1 LNHDA and CDR2 SQIVND come from the germline V gene (reference sequence). This CDR3 spans 16 amino acids.

This clonotype was recorded at least ten times. The rearrangement links TRBV7-9 to TRBJ1-4; 9 bases match TRBD1. The germline CDR1 and CDR2 sequences are SEHNR and FQNEAQ (reference sequence). CDR3 size: 15 residues. With V trimmed by 4 bases and J by 6 bases, 6 bases remained unmatched. CDR3 protein: CASSSTGGTYEKLFF. Written as DNA, the CDR3 is TGTGCCAGCAGCTCGACAGGGGGGACCTATGAAAAACTGTTTTTT.

This clonotype was observed a few times. A much larger clone differs by one base, so this may be a read error. This sequence joins TRBV6-1 and TRBJ1-2, with D possibly TRBD1 on 6 matching bases. The V gene lost 5 bases and the J gene lost 2 bases, with 15 bases spanning the gap. This CDR3 comprises 15 residues. From germline, CDR1 is MNHNS and CDR2 SASEGT. This CDR3 is CASSQLRQGNYGYTF. CDR3 coding DNA: TGTGCCAGCAGTCAACTCCGGCAGGGGAACTATGGCTACACCTTC.

At least ten counts were recorded for this clonotype. V gene TRBV11-3 combines with J gene TRBJ2-6; D ambiguous. This CDR3 has 15 amino acids. Germline values: CDR1 SGHNT, CDR2 YENEEA. V lost 1 base, J lost 4 bases, and 8 bases lay in between. CDR3 loop: CASSLVPAGANVLTF. Written as DNA, the CDR3 is TGTGCCAGCAGCTTAGTTCCGGCAGGGGCCAACGTCCTGACTTTC.

This clonotype was observed a handful of times. This chain connects TRBV27 to TRBJ2-1; tentatively, D is TRBD2 (6 bases). CDR1 and CDR2 from the germline V gene are MNHEY and SMNVEV (reference sequence). V dropped 4 bases and J dropped 3 bases, with 13 bases sitting between them. This CDR3 region has 15 residues. This CDR3 is CASSSGLPSYNEQFF. CDR3 nucleotide sequence: TGTGCCAGCAGTTCGGGACTCCCTAGCTACAATGAGCAGTTCTTC.

This clonotype was seen repeatedly, ten times or more. The chain links TRBV12-3 or TRBV12-4 to TRBJ1-3; TRBD1 is a possible D gene (5 bases). Trimming removed 3 bases at V and 2 bases at J, with 8 bases between. The CDR3 length is 14 residues. The CDR3 sequence is CASSFGGAGNTIYF. The CDR3 nucleotides are TGTGCCAGCAGTTTCGGGGGGGCTGGAAACACCATATATTTT.

For this clonotype: At one end, the junction sequence differs from germline, possibly due to a read error. The rearrangement links TRBV6-5 to TRBJ2-2; 8 bases line up with TRBD1. Germline CDR1 is MNHEY and CDR2 is SVGAGI. This CDR3 has 17 amino acids. The CDR3 DNA follows: TGTGCCAGCAGTCACTCGATATTGGACAGGGTTTCCGGGGAGCTGTTTTTT. Protein product: CASSHSILDRVSGELFF.

At least ten counts were recorded for this clonotype. This chain links TRBV6-6 with TRBJ2-7; 8 bases line up with TRBD2. In germline, CDR1 is MNHNY, CDR2 SVGAGI (reference sequence). The V gene end was trimmed by 10 bases and the J gene end by 4 bases; junction bases not matched to a gene: 9. This CDR3 is 13 amino acids long. CDR3 sequence: CATDGGVAYEQYF. The CDR3 DNA sequence: TGTGCCACCGACGGGGGGGTGGCATACGAGCAGTACTTC.

This clonotype was recorded at least ten times. V usage is TRBV6-6 and J usage is TRBJ2-7; TRBD1 might be the D (6 bases). This CDR3 contains 15 residues. V was clipped by 5 bases and J by 1 base, with 15 bases between them. Germline CDR1 MNHNY, CDR2 SVGAGI (reference sequence). DNA for the CDR3: TGTGCCAGCAGTCACTGGCCCGGACAGTCCTACGAGCAGTACTTC. Protein: CASSHWPGQSYEQYF.

This clonotype showed up many times. One junction end does not reproduce the germline sequence, and a read error may be involved. The CDR3 region is CATSQEWGTGELFF. In nucleotides, the CDR3 is TGCGCCACCAGCCAGGAGTGGGGCACCGGGGAGCTGTTTTTT. The chain has TRBV5-1 and TRBJ2-2; D ambiguous. The CDR3 consists of 14 residues. Germline values: CDR1 SGHRS, CDR2 YFSETQ.

This clonotype was detected ten times or more. This sequence joins TRBV7-2 and TRBJ2-1, with TRBD2 matching 14 bases. CDR3 length equals 16 residues. Germline loops: CDR1 SGHTA, CDR2 FQGNSA. The ends lost 2 bases at V and 8 bases at J; junction bases unmatched: 5. CDR3 nucleotide sequence: TGTGCCAGCAGCTTAACTCGGACTAGCGGGAGGCATGAGCAGTTCTTC. Translated: CASSLTRTSGRHEQFF.

The V gene is TRBV5-1, the J gene TRBJ1-1, with no clear D. This CDR3 has 14 amino acids. V was cut by 1 base and J by 2 bases, with 9 bases left in between. Per the germline V gene, CDR1 is SGHRS and CDR2 is YFSETQ. The CDR3 loop reads CASSLRSVNTEAFF. CDR3 in DNA: TGCGCCAGCAGCTTGCGGTCTGTTAACACTGAAGCTTTCTTT.

The CDR3 sequence: CASSVGQVHGYTF. The DNA of the CDR3 is TGTGCCAGCAGCGTAGGACAGGTACATGGCTACACCTTC. The rearrangement uses TRBV9 and TRBJ1-2; D is possibly TRBD1 (6 bases). CDR3 length: 13 residues. From germline, CDR1 is SGDLS and CDR2 YYNGEE. Trimming stripped 0 bases from V and 6 bases from J, with 9 bases between.